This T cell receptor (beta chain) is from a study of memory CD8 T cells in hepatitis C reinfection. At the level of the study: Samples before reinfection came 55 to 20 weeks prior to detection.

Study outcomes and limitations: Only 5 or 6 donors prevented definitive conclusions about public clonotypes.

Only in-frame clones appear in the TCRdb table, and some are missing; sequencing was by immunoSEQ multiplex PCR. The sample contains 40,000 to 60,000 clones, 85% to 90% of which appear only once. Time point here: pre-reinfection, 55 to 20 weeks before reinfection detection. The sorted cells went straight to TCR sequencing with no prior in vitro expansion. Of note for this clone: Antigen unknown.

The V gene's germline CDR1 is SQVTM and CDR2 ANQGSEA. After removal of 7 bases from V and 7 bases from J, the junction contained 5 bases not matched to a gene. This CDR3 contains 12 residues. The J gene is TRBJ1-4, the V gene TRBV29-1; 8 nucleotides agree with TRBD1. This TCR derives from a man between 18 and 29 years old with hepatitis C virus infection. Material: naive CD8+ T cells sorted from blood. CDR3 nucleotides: TGCAGCGCAAGCGGGACAGGTGAAAAACTGTTTTTT. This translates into CSASGTGEKLFF.